The 30 T cell receptor beta chains below were found in one sample sequenced in a study of identical twins. One entry per CDR3 protein, called by TCRdb with MiXCR from the 5' RACE reads. The data hold a few hundred thousand distinct CDR3 sequences, with around an eighth observed a single time. These data were also reused for a study on yellow fever vaccine responses in identical twins.

The sample was CD8+ T cells sorted from blood. Receptor source: a woman between 18 and 29 years old in good health.

The V call is TRBV27, the J call TRBJ2-7, with 11 bases fitting TRBD2. CDR3 size: 14 residues. The V segment lost 5 bases and the J segment 9 bases; nucleotides outside the gene matches: 9. Germline loops: CDR1 MNHEY, CDR2 SMNVEV (reference sequence). The CDR3: CASSPPGLAEGQYF. CDR3 bases: TGTGCCAGCAGTCCCCCGGGACTAGCGGAAGGGCAGTACTTC.

The chain is built from TRBV5-6 and TRBJ2-5; tentatively, D is TRBD1 (6 bases). The germline CDR1 and CDR2 sequences are SGHDT and YYEEEE. Trimming took 5 bases from V and 5 from J, leaving 16 bases between them. This CDR3 contains 14 residues. The CDR3: CASRNRVRGETQYF. The CDR3 nucleotides read TGTGCCAGCAGGAACCGGGTTAGGGGGGAGACCCAGTACTTC.

A few counts support this clonotype. This chain joins TRBV6-1 and TRBJ1-4; D is unclear. V lost 3 bases, J lost 0 bases, and 5 bases lay in between. Germline V gene data show CDR1 as MNHNS and CDR2 as SASEGT. This CDR3 region has 14 residues. In DNA form, the CDR3 reads TGTGCCAGCAGTGACACCGCAACTAATGAAAAACTGTTTTTT. Translation gives CASSDTATNEKLFF.

With respect to this clonotype: A junction end diverges from the germline sequence, so it may reflect a read error. The chain is built from TRBV7-2 and TRBJ2-1, with unresolved D. The CDR3 has 13 amino acids. The V gene's germline CDR1 is SGHTA and CDR2 FQGNSA. For the CDR3, the DNA is TGTGCCAGCAGCCTCGGCCAGGTCAATCAGCAGTTCTTC. This gives the protein CASSLGQVNQQFF.

This clonotype appeared a single time. V usage is TRBV6-4 and J usage is TRBJ2-7; unclear D gene. The CDR3 is 13 amino acids. Germline assignment: CDR1 MRHNA and CDR2 SNTAGT. V was cut by 7 bases and J by 0 bases, with 10 bases left in between. CDR3 nucleotides: TGTGCCAGCATCCGGCCCTTCTCCTACGAGCAGTACGTC. Translating it yields CASIRPFSYEQYV.

This CDR3 is CASSEWDRVQETQYF. As DNA, the CDR3 is TGTGCCAGCAGTGAGTGGGACCGCGTACAAGAGACCCAGTACTTC. The rearrangement links TRBV2 to TRBJ2-5, with D perhaps given as TRBD1 or TRBD2 (5 bases each). CDR3 length equals 15 residues. Looked up from germline, CDR1 is SNHLY and CDR2 is FYNNEI. V lost 3 bases and J 2 bases, leaving 13 bases between the germline ends. Based on the CDR3 plus reference TRBV2 and TRBJ2-5, the full variable domain is EPEVTQTPSHQVTQMGQEVILRCVPISNHLYFYWYRQILGQKVEFLVSFYNNEISEKSEIFDDQFSVERPDGSNFTLKIRSTKLEDSAMYFCASSEWDRVQETQYFGPGTRLLVL.

This clonotype was observed at least ten times. The J gene is TRBJ2-5, the V gene TRBV7-9; 13 positions match TRBD2. V lost 5 bases to trimming and J lost 4 bases; unmatched junction nucleotides: 7. Per germline, CDR1 SEHNR and CDR2 FQNEAQ (reference sequence). The CDR3 contains 16 residues. CDR3 nucleotide sequence: TGTGCCAGCAGCCAAGGACTAGCGGGAGTATCAGAGACCCAGTACTTC. Amino acid sequence: CASSQGLAGVSETQYF.

This clonotype was seen at least ten times. The rearrangement links TRBV4-2 to TRBJ2-1, with D unclear. The CDR3 is 14 residues long. V lost 1 base, J lost 6 bases, and 10 bases lay in between. Looked up from germline, CDR1 is LGHNA and CDR2 is YNFKEQ. The CDR3 reads CASSQGSETNEQFF. The CDR3 bases are TGTGCCAGCAGCCAAGGGTCCGAAACCAATGAGCAGTTCTTC.

This clonotype turned up a few times. V is TRBV3-1 and J is TRBJ2-7; 11 bases are a match to TRBD1. CDR1 is LGHDT and CDR2 is YNNKEL in the germline V gene (reference sequence). The junction had 3 bases not matched to a gene; V was cut back by 1 base and J by 4 bases. This CDR3 has 15 amino acids. The CDR3: CASSQGTGGGYEQYF. For the CDR3, the DNA is TGTGCCAGCAGCCAAGGGACAGGGGGCGGATACGAGCAGTACTTC.

The J gene is TRBJ2-1, the V gene TRBV12-3 or TRBV12-4; TRBD2 might be the D (5 bases). Trimming left V 7 bases short and J 0 bases short, with 13 bases between. The CDR3 spans 15 residues. The CDR3 reads CASKTGRASYNEQFF. For the CDR3, the DNA is TGTGCCAGCAAAACCGGGCGGGCCTCCTACAATGAGCAGTTCTTC.

This clonotype occurred a few times. This sequence joins TRBV4-1 and TRBJ1-1, with 9 bases that match TRBD1. There are 15 residues in the CDR3. Germline assignment: CDR1 MGHRA and CDR2 YSYEKL. The V gene end was trimmed by 4 bases and the J gene end by 3 bases; junction bases not matched to a gene: 6. CDR3 region: CASSRTQGADTEAFF. CDR3 nucleotide sequence: TGCGCCAGCAGCCGAACACAGGGGGCCGACACTGAAGCTTTCTTT.

This clonotype was recorded a few times. The chain employs TRBV12-3 or TRBV12-4 and TRBJ2-1, with TRBD2 matching 10 bases. With V trimmed by 6 bases and J by 3 bases, 5 bases remained unmatched. The CDR3 totals 15 residues. The CDR3 nucleotides read TGTGCCAGCAGCCTCAGCGGGGGGGGCTACAATGAGCAGTTCTTC. The encoded protein is CASSLSGGGYNEQFF.

V gene TRBV5-6 combines with J gene TRBJ2-1, with D maybe TRBD2 (5 bases). The germline CDR1 and CDR2 sequences are SGHDT and YYEEEE. V lost 4 bases to trimming and J lost 9 bases, with 11 bases between them. The CDR3 runs 12 residues. The chain's CDR3 is CASSKLGFEQFF. In DNA form, the CDR3 reads TGTGCCAGCAGCAAACTAGGTTTTGAGCAGTTCTTC.

The chain couples TRBV4-1 to TRBJ1-2, with D hard to call. Deletions cut 2 bases from V and 0 bases from J, with 10 bases between. The CDR3 is 15 residues long. CDR1 and CDR2 (germline): MGHRA, YSYEKL. The CDR3 loop is CASSQTPDSNYGYTF. The CDR3 DNA follows: TGCGCCAGCAGCCAAACTCCAGATTCTAACTATGGCTACACCTTC.

This chain uses TRBV4-2 with TRBJ2-7; no definite D call. CDR1 is LGHNA and CDR2 is YNFKEQ in the germline V gene. This CDR3 region has 13 residues. Trimming pared 0 bases from V and 5 bases from J, leaving 8 bases between. The CDR3: CASSQELHHEQYV. CDR3 nucleotides: TGTGCCAGCAGCCAAGAACTCCACCACGAGCAGTACGTC.

This clonotype was detected only a few times. The chain joins TRBV5-4 to TRBJ2-7; maybe TRBD1 (5 bases). Deletions cut 1 base from V and 4 bases from J, with 15 bases between. The V gene's germline CDR1 is SGHNT and CDR2 YYREEE (reference sequence). The CDR3 has 15 residues. The CDR3, as DNA: TGTGCCAGCAGCTTGACTTGGCAGGGCATGTACGAGCAGTACGTC. This encodes CASSLTWQGMYEQYV.

This chain joins TRBV6-5 and TRBJ2-5; D not resolved. Trimming took 4 bases from V and 2 from J, leaving 14 bases between them. This CDR3 is 15 amino acids long. CDR1 MNHEY and CDR2 SVGAGI come from the germline V gene. The CDR3 loop reads CASSSTRAGQETQYF. The DNA of the CDR3 is TGTGCCAGCAGTTCCACCCGGGCAGGACAAGAGACCCAGTACTTC.

This clonotype showed up just a few times. This chain links TRBV28 with TRBJ2-1; TRBD2 matches 11 bases. The CDR3 consists of 14 residues. Germline loops: CDR1 MDHEN, CDR2 SYDVKM. V lost 8 bases to trimming and J lost 7 bases; unmatched junction nucleotides: 7. CDR3 in DNA: TGTGCCAGCTCCCCCCTAGCGGGAGGTAATGAGCAGTTCTTC. This gives the protein CASSPLAGGNEQFF. Variable domain in full (rest from reference TRBV28 and TRBJ2-1): DVKVTQSSRYLVKRTGEKVFLECVQDMDHENMFWYRQDPGLGLRLIYFSYDVKMKEKGDIPEGYSVSREKKERFSLILESASTNQTSMYLCASSPLAGGNEQFFGPGTRLTVL.

V is TRBV7-6 and J is TRBJ1-2; 8 bases line up with TRBD1. The CDR3 runs 15 residues. J lost 8 bases, V lost 1 base, and 9 bases had no gene match. The germline gives CDR1 SGHVS, CDR2 FNYEAQ. This CDR3 reads CASSLGVQGGSGYTF. The CDR3 DNA follows: TGTGCCAGCAGCTTAGGAGTACAGGGGGGAAGCGGCTACACCTTC.

The chain is built from TRBV2 and TRBJ2-1; 10 bases map to TRBD2. With 4 bases clipped from V and 3 bases from J, the junction kept 6 bases outside the gene matches. The CDR3 has 16 residues. Per the germline V gene, CDR1 is SNHLY and CDR2 is FYNNEI. CDR3 protein: CASSGLAGGFYNEQFF. CDR3 bases: TGTGCCAGCAGTGGCTTAGCGGGGGGCTTCTACAATGAGCAGTTCTTC.

This clonotype appeared a few times. The gene calls are TRBV29-1 and TRBJ2-1, with a tentative D call TRBD2 (5 bases). The V gene's germline CDR1 is SQVTM and CDR2 ANQGSEA. The CDR3 is made up of 12 amino acids. Trimming removed 6 bases at V and 6 bases at J, with 12 bases between. The CDR3 sequence is CSVESTSNEQFF. The CDR3 DNA reads as TGCAGCGTAGAGAGTACTAGCAATGAGCAGTTCTTC.

This clonotype was observed many times. The chain couples TRBV28 to TRBJ2-3, with D tentatively TRBD1 or TRBD2 (6 bases each). Deletions cut 7 bases from V and 5 bases from J, with 16 bases between. The germline gives CDR1 MDHEN, CDR2 SYDVKM. The CDR3 extends over 14 amino acids. This CDR3 is CASNEGGGEDTQYF. CDR3 in DNA: TGTGCCAGCAACGAGGGGGGCGGGGAAGATACGCAGTATTTT.

This clonotype was detected only a few times. The J gene is TRBJ2-2, the V gene TRBV2; D assignment may be TRBD1 or TRBD2 (5 bases each). This CDR3 comprises 12 residues. Trimming shortened V by 8 bases and J by 7 bases, and 11 bases separated the two germline ends. From germline, CDR1 is SNHLY and CDR2 FYNNEI. The CDR3 DNA is TGTGCCAGCCAGGGTGGGAGCGGGGAGCTGTTTTTT. It translates to CASQGGSGELFF.

This chain joins TRBV18 and TRBJ2-7; either TRBD1 or TRBD2 may supply D (5 bases each). Germline lookup yields CDR1 KGHSH and CDR2 LQKENI. The CDR3 totals 15 residues. The CDR3, as DNA: TGTGCCAGCTCACCCGGGACGTCCAGCTCCTACGAGCAGTATGTC. Translating gives CASSPGTSSSYEQYV.

This clonotype has just a few counts. The junction departs from the called germline gene at one end, perhaps through a read error. CDR3 DNA sequence: TGTGCCAGCAGCTTGGCGCCTGGTCGCTACGATGAGCAGTTCTTC. Translation gives CASSLAPGRYDEQFF. The chain carries TRBV7-9 and TRBJ2-1; D is unresolved. The germline V gene encodes CDR1 SEHNR and CDR2 FQNEAQ (reference sequence). The CDR3 length is 15 residues.

This chain connects TRBV7-9 to TRBJ1-2; D is unresolved. Germline loops: CDR1 SEHNR, CDR2 FQNEAQ (reference sequence). CDR3 length: 13 amino acids. V gave up 5 bases and J gave up 3 bases, with 10 bases separating them. This chain's CDR3 is CASSTPGDYGYTF. The CDR3 coding sequence is TGTGCCAGCAGCACCCCAGGAGACTATGGCTACACCTTC.

This clonotype was counted many times. The chain couples TRBV5-1 to TRBJ1-1, with TRBD1 matching 9 bases. J was trimmed by 0 bases and V by 1 base; bases with no gene match: 4. The CDR3 consists of 16 residues. From germline, CDR1 is SGHRS and CDR2 YFSETQ. The CDR3 DNA reads TGCGCCAGCAGCTTGCCCGGACAGGGGATGAACACTGAAGCTTTCTTT. It is translated as CASSLPGQGMNTEAFF.

This clonotype showed up many times. The chain is built from TRBV12-3 or TRBV12-4 and TRBJ1-1; D unclear. The CDR3 length is 11 residues. V lost 3 bases, J lost 2 bases, and 1 base lay in between. This CDR3 is CASSFNTEAFF. DNA for the CDR3: TGTGCCAGCAGTTTTAACACTGAAGCTTTCTTT.

This clonotype was seen at least ten times. This chain's CDR3 is CSARGIASGGWLKQYF. CDR3 in DNA: TGCAGTGCTAGAGGGATTGCGTCGGGGGGCTGGCTCAAGCAGTACTTC. The chain couples TRBV20-1 to TRBJ2-7; tentatively, D is TRBD2 (7 bases). Trimming removed 1 base at V and 8 bases at J, with 24 bases between. The CDR3 has 16 residues. Germline V gene data show CDR1 as DFQATT and CDR2 as SNEGSKA (reference sequence).

The V and J genes are TRBV29-1 and TRBJ1-2, with 8 positions matching TRBD1. Germline V gene sequence: CDR1 SQVTM, CDR2 ANQGSEA. The V and J ends lost 6 bases and 4 bases, in that order; junction bases with no gene match: 10. The CDR3 totals 14 residues. CDR3 sequence reads: CSVGTGPLSYGYTF. Written as DNA, the CDR3 is TGCAGCGTCGGGACAGGACCGCTATCCTATGGCTACACCTTC.